This section outlines one TCR beta chain sequence together with its context. Antigen unknown. TCR beta CDR3 regions were amplified from RNA. Researchers ran a first-round RT-PCR on the TCR CDR3 using the HTBI primer set. TCRdb processed the multiplex PCR reads anew with MiXCR; each CDR3 protein has one entry. This repertoire shows approximately 570,000 distinct CDR3 sequences, approximately 20% found once; its top ten account for roughly 44%. These data originate in a study of T cells in Graves' hyperthyroidism and ophthalmopathy. Germline CDR1 is DFQATT and CDR2 is SNEGSKA (reference sequence). The CDR3 is 14 residues long. The V segment lost 4 bases and the J segment 0 bases; nucleotides outside the gene matches: 5. Study-level results: Most expanded thyroid clonotypes above 0.001 recurred in blood. Through a model of 13 V-J features, ophthalmopathy was separated from stable hyperthyroidism. Prediction of ophthalmopathy progression came a median around 6 months pre-onset.

This TCR derives from a man aged 35-49 years with Graves' ophthalmopathy. Sequenced sample: blood. V usage is TRBV20-1 and J usage is TRBJ2-7; 8 bases fit TRBD2. CDR3 sequence: CSAKYSGTSYEQYF. DNA for the CDR3: TGCAGTGCTAAATATAGCGGGACCTCCTACGAGCAGTACTTC.